The 4 T cell receptor beta chains listed next were all sequenced from one sample in a study of naive and memory T cell subsets. Regarding the study as a whole: A few larger clonotypes appeared in naive repertoires, especially CD8, possibly memory cells re-expressing CD45RA.

The beta constant-region primer was an equimolar mix of two oligonucleotides covering TRBC1 and TRBC2. Nested alpha and beta constant-region primers with the SP2 primer drove four PCR rounds on ligated cDNA. TCRdb used MiXCR to reprocess the UMI-ligation and nested PCR reads, holding one entry per CDR3 protein. The data show 99,000 or so distinct CDR3 sequences, about 14% seen once. The antigens for these receptors are not known. The sample consisted of naive CD8+ T cells from blood. These receptors originate from a human donor in good health.

The CDR3 sequence is CAWSVKYNEQFF. In nucleotides, the CDR3 is TGTGCCTGGAGTGTAAAGTACAATGAGCAGTTCTTC. The J gene is TRBJ2-1, the V gene TRBV30, with D unclear. This CDR3 region has 12 residues. The ends were cut back, 0 bases at V and 4 bases at J, with 4 bases in the middle. In germline, CDR1 is GTSNPN, CDR2 SVGIG (reference sequence).

In its sample, this clonotype was seen many times. The genes are TRBV6-2 or TRBV6-3 and TRBJ1-3; D is uncertain. Germline CDR1 and CDR2: MNHEY and SVGEGT. The V end was cut by 4 bases, the J end by 0 bases, with 7 bases between. This CDR3 region has 14 residues. The CDR3 spells CASSSRSSGNTIYF. In DNA form, the CDR3 reads TGTGCCAGCAGTTCCAGGAGCTCTGGAAACACCATATATTTT.

The chain recombines TRBV9 with TRBJ1-5; tentatively, D is TRBD1 (5 bases). CDR3 length: 15 amino acids. Germline V gives CDR1 SGDLS, CDR2 YYNGEE. V was cut by 5 bases and J by 4 bases, with 16 bases left in between. The DNA for the CDR3 is TGTGCCAGCAGTAATCAGGGCGACCCAAATCAGCCCCAGCATTTT. Its protein is CASSNQGDPNQPQHF.

V and J are TRBV6-6 and TRBJ2-5; TRBD1 aligns across 7 bases. Germline assignment: CDR1 MNHNY and CDR2 SVGAGI (reference sequence). Trimming cost V 2 bases and J 0 bases; bases outside gene matches: 3. The CDR3 is 15 amino acids. CDR3 protein: CASSYRQGYQETQYF. As DNA, the CDR3 is TGTGCCAGCAGTTACCGACAGGGTTACCAAGAGACCCAGTACTTC.